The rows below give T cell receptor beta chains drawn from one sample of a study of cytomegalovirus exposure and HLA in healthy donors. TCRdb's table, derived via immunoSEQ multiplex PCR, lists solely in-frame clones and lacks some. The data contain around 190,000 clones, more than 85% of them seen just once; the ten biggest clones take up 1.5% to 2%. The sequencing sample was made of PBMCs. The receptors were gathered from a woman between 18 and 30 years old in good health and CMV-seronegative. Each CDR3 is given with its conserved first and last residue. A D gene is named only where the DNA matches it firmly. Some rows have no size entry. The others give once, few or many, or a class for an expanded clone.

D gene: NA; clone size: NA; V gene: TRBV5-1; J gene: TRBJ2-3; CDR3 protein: CASRFTPGQGTDTQYF; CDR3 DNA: TGCGCCAGCAGGTTTACCCCGGGCCAGGGGACAGATACGCAGTATTTT
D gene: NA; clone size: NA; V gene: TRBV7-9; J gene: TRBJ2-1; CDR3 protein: CASSHPGNYEQFF; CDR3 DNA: TGTGCCAGCAGCCACCCGGGGAATTATGAGCAGTTCTTC
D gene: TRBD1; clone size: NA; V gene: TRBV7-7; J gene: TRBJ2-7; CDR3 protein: CASSLGTGDEQYF; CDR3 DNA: TGTGCTAGCAGCTTAGGGACAGGGGACGAGCAGTACTTC
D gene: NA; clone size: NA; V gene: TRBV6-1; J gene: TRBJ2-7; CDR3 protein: CASSAFATGYEQYF; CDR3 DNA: TGTGCCAGCAGTGCCTTCGCGACAGGCTACGAGCAGTACTTC
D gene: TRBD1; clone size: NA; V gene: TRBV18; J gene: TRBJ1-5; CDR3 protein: CASSRLQGRIEPQHF; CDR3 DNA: TGTGCCAGCTCACGGCTACAGGGGCGTATTGAGCCCCAGCATTTT
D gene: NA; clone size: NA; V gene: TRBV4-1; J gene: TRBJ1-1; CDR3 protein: CASSQSEVNTEAFF; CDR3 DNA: TGCGCCAGCAGCCAGTCGGAGGTGAACACTGAAGCTTTCTTT
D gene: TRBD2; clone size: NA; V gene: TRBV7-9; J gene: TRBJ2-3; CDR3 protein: CASSQTSGDRTDTQYF; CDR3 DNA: TGTGCCAGCAGCCAAACTAGCGGGGATCGCACAGATACGCAGTATTTT
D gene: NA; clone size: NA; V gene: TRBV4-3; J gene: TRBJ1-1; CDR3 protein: CASSQDDFTGLNTEAFF; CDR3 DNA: TGCGCCAGCAGCCAAGATGACTTTACAGGGCTGAACACTGAAGCTTTCTTT
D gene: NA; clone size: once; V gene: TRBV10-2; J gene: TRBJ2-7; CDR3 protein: CASSESKAQSEQYF; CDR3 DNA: TGCGCCAGCAGTGAGTCTAAAGCGCAATCCGAGCAGTACTTC
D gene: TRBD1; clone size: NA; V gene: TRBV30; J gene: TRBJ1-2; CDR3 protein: CAWSRGGPPNGYTF; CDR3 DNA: TGTGCCTGGAGTAGAGGGGGCCCCCCCAATGGCTACACCTTC